This TCR beta chain was captured by sequencing in a study of T cells after yellow fever vaccination. About the study: Fractions low in cell number were prepared with SMART-Seq v4 Ultra Low Input.

This clonotype was recorded many times. TCRdb passed the 5' RACE reads through MiXCR, listing each CDR3 protein once. The repertoire holds about 350,000 distinct CDR3 sequences, with around 10% as singletons. The V end was cut by 1 base, the J end by 5 bases, with 11 bases between. The CDR3 sequence is 14 residues long. This sequence was found in a man between 18 and 29 years old who received the YFV17D yellow fever vaccine. The gene calls are TRBV12-3 or TRBV12-4 and TRBJ1-1, with D unclear. The source material was PBMCs, sampled on the day of the first yellow fever vaccination. The chain's CDR3 is CASSLGGSGTEAFF. The CDR3 DNA is TGTGCCAGCAGTTTAGGTGGCAGCGGGACTGAAGCTTTCTTT.